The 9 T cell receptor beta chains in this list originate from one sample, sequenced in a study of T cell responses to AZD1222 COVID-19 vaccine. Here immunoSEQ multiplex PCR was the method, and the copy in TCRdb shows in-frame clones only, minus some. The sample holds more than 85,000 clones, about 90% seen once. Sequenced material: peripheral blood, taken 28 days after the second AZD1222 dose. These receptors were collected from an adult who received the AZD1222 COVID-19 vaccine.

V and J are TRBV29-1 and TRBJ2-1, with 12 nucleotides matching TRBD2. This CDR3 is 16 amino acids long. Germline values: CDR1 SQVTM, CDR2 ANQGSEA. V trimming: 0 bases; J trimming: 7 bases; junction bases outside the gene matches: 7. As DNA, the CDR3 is TGCAGCGTTGAAGAGGCGCGGCTAGCGGGAGGGAATGAGCAGTTCTTC. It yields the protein CSVEEARLAGGNEQFF.

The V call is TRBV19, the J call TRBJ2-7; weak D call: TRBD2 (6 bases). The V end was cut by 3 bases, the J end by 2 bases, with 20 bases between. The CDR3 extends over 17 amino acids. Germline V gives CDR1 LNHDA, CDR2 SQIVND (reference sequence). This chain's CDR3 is CASSIYSSGTRTYEQYF. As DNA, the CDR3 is TGTGCCAGTAGTATTTATTCGTCGGGGACTCGAACCTACGAGCAGTACTTC.

The CDR3 spells CASSSEGPGYYNEQFF. The DNA of the CDR3 is TGTGCCAGCAGTTCGGAAGGGCCTGGGTACTACAATGAGCAGTTCTTC. This chain links TRBV6-4 with TRBJ2-1; D is ambiguous. CDR1 is MRHNA and CDR2 is SNTAGT in the germline V gene. The CDR3 contains 16 residues. Trimming removed 5 bases from V and 3 bases from J, with 17 bases in between.

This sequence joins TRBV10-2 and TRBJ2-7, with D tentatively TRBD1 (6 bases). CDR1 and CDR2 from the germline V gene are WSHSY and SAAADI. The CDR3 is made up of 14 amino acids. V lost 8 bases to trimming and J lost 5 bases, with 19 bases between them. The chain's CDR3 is CASSRQGLGNEQYF. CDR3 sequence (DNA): TGCGCCAGCTCCCGCCAGGGGCTTGGAAACGAGCAGTACTTC.

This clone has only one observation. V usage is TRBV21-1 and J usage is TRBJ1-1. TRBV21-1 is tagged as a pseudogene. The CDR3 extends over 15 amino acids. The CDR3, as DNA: TGTGCCAGTAGTCCGGCAGGGACCGAGAACACTGAAGCTTTCTTT. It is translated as CASSPAGTENTEAFF.

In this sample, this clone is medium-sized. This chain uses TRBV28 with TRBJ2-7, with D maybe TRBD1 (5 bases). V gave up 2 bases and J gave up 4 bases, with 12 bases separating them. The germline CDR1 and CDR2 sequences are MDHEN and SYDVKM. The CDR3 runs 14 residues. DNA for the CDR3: TGTGCCAGCAGTTTACTAGGGGCCGAGTACGAGCAGTACTTC. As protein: CASSLLGAEYEQYF.

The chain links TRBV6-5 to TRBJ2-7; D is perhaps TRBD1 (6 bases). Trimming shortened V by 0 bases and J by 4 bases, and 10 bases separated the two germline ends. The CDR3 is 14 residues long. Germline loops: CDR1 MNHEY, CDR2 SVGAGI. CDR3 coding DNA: TGTGCCAGCAGTTACTCTTACAGGGAATACGAGCAGTACTTC. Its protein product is CASSYSYREYEQYF.

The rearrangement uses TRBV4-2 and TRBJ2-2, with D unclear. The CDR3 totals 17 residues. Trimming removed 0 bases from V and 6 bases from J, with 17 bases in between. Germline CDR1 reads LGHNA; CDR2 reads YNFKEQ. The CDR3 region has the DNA TGTGCCAGCAGCCAAGATCTGCCAGGTGGTCGCGCCGGGGAGCTGTTTTTT. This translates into CASSQDLPGGRAGELFF.

The DNA of the CDR3 is TGTGCTAGTGGTTTGGTACGCCAGGGGGGACTAGCGGGATACACCGGGGAGCTGTTTTTT. As protein: CASGLVRQGGLAGYTGELFF. The chain links TRBV12-5 to TRBJ2-2; 13 bases align to TRBD2. There are 20 residues in the CDR3. Germline V gives CDR1 LGHNT, CDR2 FRNRAP. Trimming at V came to 0 bases and at J to 3 bases, leaving 10 bases not matched to a gene.